Below, one T cell receptor (beta chain) is given with its context. The antigen is undetermined. One end of the junction is discordant with germline, which a read error may explain. From germline, CDR1 is SGHAT and CDR2 FQDESV (reference sequence). This CDR3 comprises 14 residues. The data originate from a study of T cell repertoires in cytomegalovirus infection. Across the whole study: In the study, CMV epitopes included recently identified HLA-C-restricted and well-studied HLA-B-restricted ones.

TCRdb recomputed calls from the reads with MiXCR, one row per CDR3 protein. The table has hundreds of thousands of distinct CDR3 sequences, approximately 40% seen once. The TCR comes from a human donor in good health (CMV status not recorded). Some clones in this sample may be carry-over from other donors' samples. The genes are TRBV11-1 and TRBJ2-3; 8 nucleotides line up with TRBD2. This sample comprised cultured PBMCs, obtained from culture after CMV antigen stimulation. The CDR3 DNA follows: TGTGCCAGCAGCATGCGGGGGGTTCAAGATATGCAGTATTTT. Translated: CASSMRGVQDMQYF.